This is a list of T cell receptor beta chains from one sample in a study of shared clonotypes between healthy human individuals. TCRdb's copy holds only in-frame clones and misses some; the assay was immunoSEQ multiplex PCR. This table has 1.5 million to 2.5 million clones, over 85% appearing once. The material sequenced was naive CD8+ T cells sorted from blood. All receptors come from a man aged 18-30 years in good health. Each CDR3 is given with its conserved first and last residue. The order of the fields is CDR3 length, J gene, V gene, CDR3 protein.

>13|TRBJ2-5|TRBV15
CATSRGIQETQYF
>14|TRBJ2-7|TRBV27
CASSLAAPAYEQYF
>12|TRBJ2-2|TRBV27
CASSLLPGELFF
>14|TRBJ1-4|TRBV2
CASSDLGSNEKLFF
>13|TRBJ2-7|TRBV6-5
CASSYGGAGEQYF
>13|TRBJ2-1|TRBV5-4
CASSLIERDEQFF
>14|TRBJ2-2|TRBV6-5
CASSYIGGGGELFF
>10|TRBJ1-2|TRBV5-1
CASRGYGYTF
>15|TRBJ2-7|TRBV4-1
CASSQEGLLSYEQYF
>14|TRBJ1-1|TRBV6-5
CASSSLGANTEAFF
>15|TRBJ2-7|TRBV11-2
CASGQAGGGSYEQYF
>15|TRBJ2-7|TRBV6-1
CASTQGQGFGYEQYF
>13|TRBJ2-1|TRBV27
CASSFDHYNEQFF
>13|TRBJ1-4|TRBV30
CAWAGVMGEKLFF
>17|TRBJ1-6|TRBV19
CASSMEERRTYNSPLHF
>17|TRBJ1-2|TRBV9
CASSTRLAPSTSYGYTF
>15|TRBJ2-1|TRBV15
CATSRESSGDNEQFF
>15|TRBJ2-7|TRBV29-1
CSVEGVRQDHYEQYF
>11|TRBJ2-1|TRBV2
CASSEDWEQFF
>16|TRBJ2-3|TRBV4-3
CASSQGRGVGTDTQYF
>15|TRBJ2-1|TRBV7-6
CASSLDFSGLDEQFF
>14|TRBJ1-2|TRBV30
CAWSRTGTVYGYTF
>16|TRBJ1-1|TRBV6-6
CASSPPPDRASTEAFF
>13|TRBJ2-7|TRBV25-1
CASSEQISYEQYF
>16|TRBJ1-1|TRBV7-9
CASSLRTGGRNTEAFF
>15|TRBJ2-3|TRBV9
CASSPSPTSLNTQYF
>15|TRBJ2-1|TRBV29-1
CSVAGLPISYNEQFF
>14|TRBJ1-5|TRBV10-3
CAISESPGSQPQHF
>18|TRBJ1-2|TRBV7-8
CASSLGLGGGGPDYGYTF
>13|TRBJ1-2|TRBV6-5
CASSLSGGGGYTF
>15|TRBJ2-7|TRBV19
CASSITGWSSYEQYF
>12|TRBJ2-5|TRBV5-8
CASSLPSETQYF
>13|TRBJ2-5|TRBV19
CASSIDLEETQYF
>13|TRBJ2-7|TRBV6-5
CASTATGGYEQYF
>18|TRBJ2-7|TRBV27
CASSNRGVEGALHYEQYF
>15|TRBJ2-3|TRBV6-5
CASSLRALLTDTQYF
>16|TRBJ1-3|TRBV28
CASSLFSDFSGNTIYF
>15|TRBJ1-3|TRBV6-5
CASSYQGESGNTIYF
>13|TRBJ2-7|TRBV27
CASSWDREYEQYF
>15|TRBJ1-5|TRBV7-2
CASSPTKVSNQPQHF
>16|TRBJ1-4|TRBV6-5
CASSYGTEGTNEKLFF